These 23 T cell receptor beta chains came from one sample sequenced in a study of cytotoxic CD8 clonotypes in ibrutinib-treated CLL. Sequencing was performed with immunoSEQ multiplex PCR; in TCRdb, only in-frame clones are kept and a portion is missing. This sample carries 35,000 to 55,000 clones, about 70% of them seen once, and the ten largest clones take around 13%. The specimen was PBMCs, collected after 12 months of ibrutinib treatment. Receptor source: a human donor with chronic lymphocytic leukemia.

For the CDR3, the DNA is TGTGCCAGCAGAGATGACAGGGAGAATGGCTACACCTTC. Amino acids: CASRDDRENGYTF. The chain couples TRBV25-1 to TRBJ1-2; 7 positions agree with TRBD1. Trimming took 6 bases from V and 6 from J; bases not matched to a gene: 7. The CDR3 spans 13 residues. Germline V gives CDR1 MGHDK, CDR2 SYGVNS.

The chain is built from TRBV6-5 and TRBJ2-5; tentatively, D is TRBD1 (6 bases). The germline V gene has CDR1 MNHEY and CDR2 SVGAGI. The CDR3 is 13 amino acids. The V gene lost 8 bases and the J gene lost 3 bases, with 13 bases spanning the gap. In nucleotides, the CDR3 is TGTGCCAGCCTAAGGGGGTTGGAAGAGACCCAGTACTTC. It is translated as CASLRGLEETQYF.

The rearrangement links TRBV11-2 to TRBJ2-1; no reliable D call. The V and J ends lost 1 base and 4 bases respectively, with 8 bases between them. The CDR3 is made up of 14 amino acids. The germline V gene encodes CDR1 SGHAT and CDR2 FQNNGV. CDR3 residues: CASSLGVAYNEQFF. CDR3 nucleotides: TGTGCCAGCAGCTTAGGTGTTGCTTACAATGAGCAGTTCTTC.

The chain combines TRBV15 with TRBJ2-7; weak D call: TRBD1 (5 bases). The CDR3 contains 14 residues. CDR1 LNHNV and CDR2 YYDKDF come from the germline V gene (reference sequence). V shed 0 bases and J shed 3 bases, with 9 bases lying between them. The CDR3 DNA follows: TGTGCCACCAGCAGAGATGACAGCCTCTACGAGCAGTACTTC. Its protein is CATSRDDSLYEQYF.

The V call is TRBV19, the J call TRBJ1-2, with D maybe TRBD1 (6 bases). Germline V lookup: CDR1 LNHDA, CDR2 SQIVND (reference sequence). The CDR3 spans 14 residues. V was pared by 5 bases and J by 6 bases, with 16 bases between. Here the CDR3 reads CASSPPDRENGYTF. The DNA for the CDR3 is TGTGCCAGTAGTCCCCCGGACAGAGAAAATGGCTACACCTTC.

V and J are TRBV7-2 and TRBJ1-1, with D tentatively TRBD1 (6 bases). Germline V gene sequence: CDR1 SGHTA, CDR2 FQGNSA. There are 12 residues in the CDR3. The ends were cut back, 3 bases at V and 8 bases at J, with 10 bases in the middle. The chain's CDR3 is CASSFQGREAFF. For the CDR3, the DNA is TGTGCCAGCAGCTTTCAGGGGAGAGAAGCTTTCTTT.

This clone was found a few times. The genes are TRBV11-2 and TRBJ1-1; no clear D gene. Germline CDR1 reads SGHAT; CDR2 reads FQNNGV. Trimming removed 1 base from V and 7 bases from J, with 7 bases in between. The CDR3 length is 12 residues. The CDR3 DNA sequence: TGTGCCAGCAGCTTAGGGGCCTTTGAAGCTTTCTTT. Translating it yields CASSLGAFEAFF.

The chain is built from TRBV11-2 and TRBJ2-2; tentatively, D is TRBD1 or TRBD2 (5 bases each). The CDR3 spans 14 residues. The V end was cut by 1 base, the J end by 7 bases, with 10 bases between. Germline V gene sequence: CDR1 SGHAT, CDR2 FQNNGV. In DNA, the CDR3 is TGTGCCAGCAGCTTAGTTCGGGGCGGCGGGGAGCTGTTTTTT. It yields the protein CASSLVRGGGELFF. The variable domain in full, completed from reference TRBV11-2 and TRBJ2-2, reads EAGVAQSPRYKIIEKRQSVAFWCNPISGHATLYWYQQILGQGPKLLIQFQNNGVVDDSQLPKDRFSAERLKGVDSTLKIQPAKLEDSAVYLCASSLVRGGGELFFGEGSRLTVL.

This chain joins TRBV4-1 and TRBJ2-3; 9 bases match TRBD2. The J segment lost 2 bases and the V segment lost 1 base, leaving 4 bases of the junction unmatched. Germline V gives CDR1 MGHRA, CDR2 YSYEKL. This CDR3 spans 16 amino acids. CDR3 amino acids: CASSQVSGGYTDTQYF. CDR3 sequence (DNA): TGCGCCAGCAGCCAAGTCAGCGGGGGGTACACAGATACGCAGTATTTT.

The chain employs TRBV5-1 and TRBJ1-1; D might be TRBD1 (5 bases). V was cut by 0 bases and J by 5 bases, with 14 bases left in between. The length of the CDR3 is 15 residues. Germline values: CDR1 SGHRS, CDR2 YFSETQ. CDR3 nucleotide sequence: TGCGCCAGCAGCTTGGGTACAGGATGGGGGACTGAAGCTTTCTTT. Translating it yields CASSLGTGWGTEAFF.

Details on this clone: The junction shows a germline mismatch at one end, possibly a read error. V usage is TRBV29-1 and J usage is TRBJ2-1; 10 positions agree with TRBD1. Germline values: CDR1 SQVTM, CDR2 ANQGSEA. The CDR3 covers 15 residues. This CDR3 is CSVRQTGGSNNEQFF. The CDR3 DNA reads TGCAGCGTTCGTCAGACAGGGGGCTCCAACAATGAGCAGTTCTTC.

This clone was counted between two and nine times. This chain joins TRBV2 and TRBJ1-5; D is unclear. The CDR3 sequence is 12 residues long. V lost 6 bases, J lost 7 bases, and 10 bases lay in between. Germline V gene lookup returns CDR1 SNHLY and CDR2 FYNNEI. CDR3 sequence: CASSGDGQPQHF. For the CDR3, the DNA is TGTGCCAGCAGCGGGGATGGCCAGCCCCAGCATTTT.

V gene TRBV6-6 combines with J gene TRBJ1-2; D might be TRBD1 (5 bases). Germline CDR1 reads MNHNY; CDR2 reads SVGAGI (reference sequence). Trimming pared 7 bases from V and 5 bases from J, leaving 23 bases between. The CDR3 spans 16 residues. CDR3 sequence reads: CASTHTGTRTRYGYTF. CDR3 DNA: TGTGCCAGCACCCATACCGGGACCAGGACGAGATATGGCTACACCTTC.

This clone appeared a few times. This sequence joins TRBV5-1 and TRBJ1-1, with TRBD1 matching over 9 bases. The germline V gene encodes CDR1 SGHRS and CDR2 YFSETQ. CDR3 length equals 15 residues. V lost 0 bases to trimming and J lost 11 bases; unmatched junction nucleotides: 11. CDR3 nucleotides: TGCGCCAGCAGCTTGGGACAGGGGGAAATGATTTCGGCTTTCTTT. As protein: CASSLGQGEMISAFF.

The CDR3, as DNA: TGTGCCACCGAGAATGTCGAGCAGTACTTC. Translating it yields CATENVEQYF. The V gene is TRBV6-6, the J gene TRBJ2-7; D unclear. Germline CDR1 reads MNHNY; CDR2 reads SVGAGI (reference sequence). This CDR3 region has 10 residues. V was clipped by 10 bases and J by 6 bases, with 10 bases between them.

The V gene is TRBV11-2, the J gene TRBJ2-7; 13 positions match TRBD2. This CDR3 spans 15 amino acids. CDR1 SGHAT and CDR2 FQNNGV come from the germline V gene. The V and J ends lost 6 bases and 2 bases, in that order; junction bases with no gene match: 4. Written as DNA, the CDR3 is TGTGCCAGCAGTTTCACTAGCGGGGGGGCCTACGAGCAGTACTTC. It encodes CASSFTSGGAYEQYF.

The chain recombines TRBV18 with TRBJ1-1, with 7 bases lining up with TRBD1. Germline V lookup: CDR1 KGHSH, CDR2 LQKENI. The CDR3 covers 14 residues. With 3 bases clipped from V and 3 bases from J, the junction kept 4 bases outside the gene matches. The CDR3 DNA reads TGTGCCAGCTCACCGGTGGGACAGTACACTGAAGCTTTCTTT. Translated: CASSPVGQYTEAFF.

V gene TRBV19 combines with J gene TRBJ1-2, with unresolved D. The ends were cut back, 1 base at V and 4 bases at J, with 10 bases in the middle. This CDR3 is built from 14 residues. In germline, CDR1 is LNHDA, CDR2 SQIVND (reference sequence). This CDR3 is CASSIGDIVYGYTF. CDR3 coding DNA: TGTGCCAGTAGTATAGGCGACATCGTCTATGGCTACACCTTC.

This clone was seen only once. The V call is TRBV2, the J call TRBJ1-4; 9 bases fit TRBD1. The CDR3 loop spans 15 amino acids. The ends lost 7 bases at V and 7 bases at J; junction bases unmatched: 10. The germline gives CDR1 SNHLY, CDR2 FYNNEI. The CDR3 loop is CASIFPGQGFEKLFF. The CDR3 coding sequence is TGTGCCAGCATCTTCCCGGGACAGGGATTTGAAAAACTGTTTTTT.

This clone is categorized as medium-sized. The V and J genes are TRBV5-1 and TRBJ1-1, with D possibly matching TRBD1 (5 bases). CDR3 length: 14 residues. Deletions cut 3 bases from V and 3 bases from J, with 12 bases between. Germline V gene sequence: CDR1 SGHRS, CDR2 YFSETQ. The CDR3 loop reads CASSSAGGYTEAFF. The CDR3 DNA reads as TGCGCCAGCAGCTCTGCCGGGGGATACACTGAAGCTTTCTTT.

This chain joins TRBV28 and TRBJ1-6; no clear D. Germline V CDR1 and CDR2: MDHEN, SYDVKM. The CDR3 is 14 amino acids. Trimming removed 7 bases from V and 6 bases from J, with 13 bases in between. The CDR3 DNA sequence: TGTGCCAGCATCCCGAGGCAGCTTAATTCACCCCTCCACTTT. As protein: CASIPRQLNSPLHF.

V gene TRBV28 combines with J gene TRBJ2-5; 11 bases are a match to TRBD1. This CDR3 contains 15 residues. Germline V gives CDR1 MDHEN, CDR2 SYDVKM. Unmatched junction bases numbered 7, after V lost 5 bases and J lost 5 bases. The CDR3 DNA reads TGTGCCAGCAGTGCAGGACAGGGGGCGGGGGAGACCCAGTACTTC. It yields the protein CASSAGQGAGETQYF.

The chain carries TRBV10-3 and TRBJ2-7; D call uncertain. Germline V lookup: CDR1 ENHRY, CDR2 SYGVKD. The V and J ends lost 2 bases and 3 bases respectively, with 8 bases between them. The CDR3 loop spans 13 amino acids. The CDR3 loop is CAISEVASYEQYF. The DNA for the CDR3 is TGTGCCATCAGTGAGGTGGCTAGCTACGAGCAGTACTTC.